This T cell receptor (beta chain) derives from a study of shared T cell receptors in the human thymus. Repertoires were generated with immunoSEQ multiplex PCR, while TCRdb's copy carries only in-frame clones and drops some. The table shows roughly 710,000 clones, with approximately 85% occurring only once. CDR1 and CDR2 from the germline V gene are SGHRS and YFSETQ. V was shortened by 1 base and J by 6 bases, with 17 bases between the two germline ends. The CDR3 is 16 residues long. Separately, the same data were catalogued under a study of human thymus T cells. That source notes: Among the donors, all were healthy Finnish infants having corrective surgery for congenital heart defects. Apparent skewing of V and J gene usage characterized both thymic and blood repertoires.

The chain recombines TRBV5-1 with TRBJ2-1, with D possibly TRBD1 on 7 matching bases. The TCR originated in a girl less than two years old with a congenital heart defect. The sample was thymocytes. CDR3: CASSLPGAGGGNEQFF. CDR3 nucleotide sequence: TGCGCCAGCAGCTTGCCCGGAGCAGGGGGAGGCAATGAGCAGTTCTTC.